A selection of T cell receptor beta chains follows, all from one sample in a study of Ad26.COV2.S vaccination and SARS-CoV-2 variants. Data came from immunoSEQ multiplex PCR; TCRdb stores just in-frame clones and leaves some out. The profile covers roughly 460,000 clones, with nearly 90% appearing a single time and 1.5% to 2% taken by the ten largest. The sequenced sample was peripheral blood, obtained in a trial of Ad26.COV2.S vaccine versus placebo. All receptors derive from a person aged 18-65 years who received the Ad26.COV2.S COVID-19 vaccine or a placebo. Both conserved end residues are trimmed from each CDR3. The D gene is left open where the match is weak.

TRBV28	TRBJ2-7	-	AYSRDGSYEQY
TRBV5-1	TRBJ2-1	-	ASSLVGSYNEQF
TRBV7-2	TRBJ1-4	-	ASSLGLFNEKLF
TRBV7-9	TRBJ1-1	TRBD1	ASSLGAGGLPMF
TRBV15	TRBJ1-4	-	ATSTEWGEGEKLF
TRBV13	TRBJ2-5	-	ASSPGPPGTQY
TRBV9	TRBJ2-2	-	ASSVGGLNTGELF
TRBV28	TRBJ1-3	TRBD1	ASSLLSRDRGRNTIY
TRBV3-1/TRBV3-2	TRBJ2-1	TRBD2	ASSQRLAGMVEQF
TRBV11-2	TRBJ2-1	TRBD2	ASSLDLGLGANEQF
TRBV3-1/TRBV3-2	TRBJ2-3	-	ASSRLGAGTDTQY
TRBV7-2	TRBJ2-3	TRBD2	ASSLMAGGATDTQY
TRBV5-1	TRBJ2-7	-	ASSLVGNSYEQY
TRBV18	TRBJ2-5	-	ASSPPGQAETQY
TRBV7-2	TRBJ2-2	-	ASSLALGRSGELF
TRBV6-1	TRBJ1-6	-	ASSEEPGAGSPLH
TRBV15	TRBJ2-7	TRBD1	ATSTLVRDRGEQY
TRBV19	TRBJ2-5	TRBD2	ASSLQGGLAGGETQY
TRBV19	TRBJ2-5	-	ASSQRTQETQY
TRBV24-1	TRBJ2-3	-	ATSDGGDRPNTQY
TRBV5-1	TRBJ2-2	TRBD2	ASSFLAGAFTGELF
TRBV5-6	TRBJ2-5	-	ASSLRVGETQY
TRBV18	TRBJ1-2	-	ASSLHPGKGYGYT
TRBV28	TRBJ2-1	-	ASSYYRGAGEQF
TRBV9	TRBJ1-1	-	ASSESAITEAF
TRBV19	TRBJ1-4	TRBD1	ATGWGQGNDEKLF
TRBV15	TRBJ2-1	-	ATSTESPDRPALNEQF
TRBV30	TRBJ1-6	TRBD1	AWRKGQGTNSPLH
TRBV30	TRBJ2-1	-	AWSVHWDEQF
TRBV7-3	TRBJ2-1	-	ASSPPGYNEQF
TRBV30	TRBJ2-1	TRBD2	AWSMGSGRAGSSYNEQF